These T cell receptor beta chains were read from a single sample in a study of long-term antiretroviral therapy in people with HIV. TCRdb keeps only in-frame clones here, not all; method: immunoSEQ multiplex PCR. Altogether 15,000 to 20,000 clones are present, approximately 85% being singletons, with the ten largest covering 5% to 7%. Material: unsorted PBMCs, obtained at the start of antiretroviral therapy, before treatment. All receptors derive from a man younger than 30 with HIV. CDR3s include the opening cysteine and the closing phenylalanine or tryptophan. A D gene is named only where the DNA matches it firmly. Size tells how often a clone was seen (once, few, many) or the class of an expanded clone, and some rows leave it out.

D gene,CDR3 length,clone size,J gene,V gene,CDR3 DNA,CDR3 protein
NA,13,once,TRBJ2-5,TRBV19,TGTGCCAGTAGTAGTTTCCGGTACGAGACCCAGTACTTC,CASSSFRYETQYF
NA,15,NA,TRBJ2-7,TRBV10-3,TGTGCCATCAGTGAGTCAGTCGGGTATTCCTACGAGCAGTACTTC,CAISESVGYSYEQYF
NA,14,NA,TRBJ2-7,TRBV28,TGTGCCAGCAGTTGGGACACCATCTCCTACGAGCAGTACTTC,CASSWDTISYEQYF
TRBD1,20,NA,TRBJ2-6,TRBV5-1,TGCGCCAGCAACGAAGGGACAGGCGCTGGGGTGGGGGCTGGGGCCAACGTCCTGACTTTC,CASNEGTGAGVGAGANVLTF
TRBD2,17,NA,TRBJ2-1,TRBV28,TGTGCCAGCAGCAGTACAAGGACTAGCGGGAGTGTATATGAGCAGTTCTTC,CASSSTRTSGSVYEQFF
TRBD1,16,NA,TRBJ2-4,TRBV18,TGTGCCAGCTCACCCCGGGAACAGGGGAACAAAAACATTCAGTACTTC,CASSPREQGNKNIQYF
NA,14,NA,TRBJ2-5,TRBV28,TGTGCCAGCAGTTTATCCGGCAGCAAAGAGACCCAGTACTTC,CASSLSGSKETQYF
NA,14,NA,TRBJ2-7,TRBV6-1,TGTGCCATCCTGCTAGACGCGGTCGGGCGCGGGCAGTACTTC,CAILLDAVGRGQYF
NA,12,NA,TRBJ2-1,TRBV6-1,TGTGCCAGCAGAGACCTAGTCCATGAGCAGTTCTTC,CASRDLVHEQFF
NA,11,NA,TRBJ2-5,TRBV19,TGTGCCAGTGACAGAGAAGAGACCCAGTACTTC,CASDREETQYF
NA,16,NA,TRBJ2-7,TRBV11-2,TGTGCCAGCAGCTCTCCCACCTTGGGCCTCACCTACGAGCAGTACTTC,CASSSPTLGLTYEQYF
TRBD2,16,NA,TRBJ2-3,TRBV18,TGTGCCAGCTCACCCCCTCTAGCGGGGGTAGGGGATACGCAGTATTTT,CASSPPLAGVGDTQYF
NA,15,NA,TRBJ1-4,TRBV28,TGTGCCAGCAGTTTATTGGGGTTTGCTAATGAAAAACTGTTTTTT,CASSLLGFANEKLFF
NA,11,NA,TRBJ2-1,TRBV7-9,TGTGCCAGCACCGTGAACAATGAGCAGTTCTTC,CASTVNNEQFF
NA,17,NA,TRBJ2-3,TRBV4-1,TGCGCCAGCAGCCATCAAATAAGCTACTCGTCGATGGATACGCAGTATTTT,CASSHQISYSSMDTQYF
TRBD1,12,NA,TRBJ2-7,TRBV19,TGTGCCAGTAGTCCCGACAGGGACGAGCAGTACTTC,CASSPDRDEQYF
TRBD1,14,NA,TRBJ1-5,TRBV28,TGTGCCAGCAGGGCCGACAGGGAAAGGGAGCCCCAGCATTTT,CASRADREREPQHF
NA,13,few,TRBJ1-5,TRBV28,TGTGCCAGCAGTTTTTTTAGCAATCAGCCCCAGCATTTT,CASSFFSNQPQHF
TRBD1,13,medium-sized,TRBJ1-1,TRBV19,TGTGCCAGTAGTCCGACAGGGGCGGTGGAAGCTTTCTTT,CASSPTGAVEAFF
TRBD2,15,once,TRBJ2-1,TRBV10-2,TGCGCCAGCAGTGAATTAGCGGGAGGTAGTAATGAGCAGTTCTTC,CASSELAGGSNEQFF
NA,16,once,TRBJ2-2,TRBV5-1,TGCGCCAGCAGCTTGCGGAATAACCCAGTCACCGGGGAGCTGTTTTTT,CASSLRNNPVTGELFF
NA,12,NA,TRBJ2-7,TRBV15,TGTGCCACCAGCAAGATATCTGGCGAGCAGTACTTC,CATSKISGEQYF
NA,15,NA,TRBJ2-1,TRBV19,TGTGCCAGTACTCTCCGAGGAGGAGGGTGGAATGAGCAGTTCTTC,CASTLRGGGWNEQFF
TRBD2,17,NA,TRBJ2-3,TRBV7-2,TGTGCCAGCAGCTTAAACTTGGTAGGACTAGCGGGAGATACGCAGTATTTT,CASSLNLVGLAGDTQYF
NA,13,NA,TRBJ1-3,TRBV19,TGTGCCGCACAATTGAGTTCTGGAAACACCATATATTTT,CAAQLSSGNTIYF
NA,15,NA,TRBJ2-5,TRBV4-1,TGCGCCAGCTCCAGACTAGATGACCCAAGAGAGACCCAGTACTTC,CASSRLDDPRETQYF
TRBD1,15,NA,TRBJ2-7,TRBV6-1,TGTGCCAGCAGAGGACAGGGAATAAGCTCCTACGAGCAGTACTTC,CASRGQGISSYEQYF
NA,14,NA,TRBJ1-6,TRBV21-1,TGTGCCAGCACCAGGAATGGCCCTATTTCACCCCTCCACTTT,CASTRNGPISPLHF
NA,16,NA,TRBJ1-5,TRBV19,TGTGCCAGTACACCCGGGGGCAGGGGAAGCAATCAGCCCCAGCATTTT,CASTPGGRGSNQPQHF
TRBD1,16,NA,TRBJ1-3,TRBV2,TGTGCCAGCAACAGTCCGGACAGGGTATCCGGAAACACCATATATTTT,CASNSPDRVSGNTIYF
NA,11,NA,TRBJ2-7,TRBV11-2,TGTGCCAGCAGCTTAGATCAGCAGCAGTACTTC,CASSLDQQQYF
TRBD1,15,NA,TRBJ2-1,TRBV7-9,TGTGCCAGCAGCTTACAGGGGGCGATGAAGAATGAGCAGTTCTTC,CASSLQGAMKNEQFF
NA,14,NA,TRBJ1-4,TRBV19,TGTGCCAGTACCTTCCCAGGGAGCGGTGAAAAACTGTTTTTT,CASTFPGSGEKLFF
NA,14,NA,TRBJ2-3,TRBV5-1,TGCGCCAGCAGTTCAGGGGAGCTGTTGGATACGCAGTATTTT,CASSSGELLDTQYF
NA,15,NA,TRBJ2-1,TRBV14,TGTGCCAGCAGTCAAAGGACTTATGAGAGGCATGAGCAGTTCTTC,CASSQRTYERHEQFF
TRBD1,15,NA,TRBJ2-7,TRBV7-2,TGTGCCAGCAGCTTAGTAGGGACAGGCGTGGTCGAGCAGTACTTC,CASSLVGTGVVEQYF
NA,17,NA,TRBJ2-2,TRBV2,TGTGCCAGCAGTGAAGCTACTAGACACGGCGCCACCGGGGAGCTGTTTTTT,CASSEATRHGATGELFF